Below are 22 T cell receptor beta chains sequenced from a single sample in a study of control samples from healthy donors and cancer patients. The repertoire was sequenced with immunoSEQ multiplex PCR; TCRdb's copy has only in-frame clones and lacks some. This table has 50,000 or so clones, 85% to 95% appearing once. The sequencing sample was made of blood. These receptors were taken from a man between 25 and 39 years old in good health.

The rearrangement joins TRBV28 to TRBJ1-2; TRBD1 aligns across 7 bases. The CDR3 runs 13 residues. Germline CDR1 MDHEN, CDR2 SYDVKM. V gave up 7 bases and J gave up 3 bases; unmatched junction bases: 5. The CDR3 sequence: CASTEGGDYGYTF. The CDR3 nucleotides are TGTGCCAGCACTGAAGGGGGCGACTATGGCTACACCTTC.

In its sample, this clone was seen once. The rearrangement links TRBV5-4 to TRBJ2-7; D possibly uses TRBD1 or TRBD2 (6 bases each). The CDR3 is made up of 16 amino acids. Between the trimmed V and J ends, which lost 1 base and 0 bases, there was a span of 14 bases. Germline loops: CDR1 SGHNT, CDR2 YYREEE (reference sequence). The CDR3 protein is CASSLYGGSRSYEQYF. The CDR3, as DNA: TGTGCCAGCAGCTTGTACGGGGGCTCACGCTCCTACGAGCAGTACTTC.

The V call is TRBV15, the J call TRBJ2-5; TRBD2 matches 8 bases. V shed 0 bases, J shed 5 bases, and the junction held 8 bases outside the gene matches. Germline CDR1 is LNHNV and CDR2 is YYDKDF (reference sequence). CDR3 size: 16 residues. The CDR3 protein is CATSRDKLAVRETQYF. Here the CDR3 DNA reads TGTGCCACCAGCAGAGATAAACTAGCGGTTCGTGAGACCCAGTACTTC.

This chain links TRBV19 with TRBJ1-1, with D perhaps matching TRBD1 (6 bases). The V and J ends lost 1 base and 4 bases respectively, with 10 bases between them. The germline CDR1 and CDR2 sequences are LNHDA and SQIVND (reference sequence). The CDR3 runs 14 residues. The CDR3 bases are TGTGCCAGTAGTATAGGGGGGGCCTCCACTGAAGCTTTCTTT. Protein sequence: CASSIGGASTEAFF.

V and J are TRBV7-9 and TRBJ2-7; D call uncertain. V was shortened by 3 bases and J by 4 bases, with 7 bases between the two germline ends. This CDR3 is 12 amino acids long. The germline V gene has CDR1 SEHNR and CDR2 FQNEAQ (reference sequence). The CDR3 spells CASSLKGYEQYF. The CDR3 region has the DNA TGTGCCAGCAGCTTGAAGGGATACGAGCAGTACTTC.

This chain uses TRBV6-2 or TRBV6-3 with TRBJ1-1, with D perhaps TRBD1 (5 bases). Per germline, CDR1 MNHEY and CDR2 SVGEGT. CDR3 length: 12 amino acids. V was pared by 4 bases and J by 6 bases, with 9 bases between. This chain's CDR3 is CASSWAGAEAFF. Here the CDR3 DNA reads TGTGCCAGCAGTTGGGCGGGGGCTGAAGCTTTCTTT.

The chain employs TRBV5-1 and TRBJ2-2; weak D call: TRBD1 (5 bases). The CDR3 spans 13 residues. V was clipped by 1 base and J by 6 bases, with 7 bases between them. The germline V gene has CDR1 SGHRS and CDR2 YFSETQ. As DNA, the CDR3 is TGCGCCAGCAGCTTGAGGGGATCCGGGGAGCTGTTTTTT. It translates to CASSLRGSGELFF.

CDR3 nucleotide sequence: TGTGCCAGCAGCTCCGATCGCAGATCCTACACCTTC. Translated: CASSSDRRSYTF. The J gene is TRBJ1-2, the V gene TRBV7-3; no clear D gene. The CDR3 is 12 residues long. Germline V gives CDR1 SGHTA, CDR2 FQGTGA. With 4 bases removed from V and 10 bases from J, the gap between germline ends came to 13 bases.

The V call is TRBV24-1, the J call TRBJ2-7; D is perhaps TRBD2 (6 bases). V lost 3 bases, J lost 5 bases, and 10 bases lay in between. The length of the CDR3 is 13 residues. CDR1 is KGHDR, CDR2 SFDVKD, per germline. The CDR3 loop reads CATSDATRDEQYF. The CDR3 nucleotides read TGTGCCACCAGTGATGCGACTAGGGACGAGCAGTACTTC.

This chain links TRBV3-1 (or the pseudogene TRBV3-2) with TRBJ2-7; 13 bases agree with TRBD2. Germline CDR1 reads LGHDT; CDR2 reads YNNKEL (reference sequence). The ends lost 7 bases at V and 3 bases at J; junction bases unmatched: 6. The length of the CDR3 is 15 residues. This chain's CDR3 is CASTYGLAGVYEQYF. The CDR3 DNA follows: TGTGCCAGCACATACGGACTAGCGGGAGTCTACGAGCAGTACTTC.

This clone has more than one count but fewer than ten. The J gene is TRBJ2-5, the V gene TRBV2; TRBD1 matches 7 bases. V trimming: 0 bases; J trimming: 1 base; junction bases outside the gene matches: 8. The length of the CDR3 is 17 residues. Per the germline V gene, CDR1 is SNHLY and CDR2 is FYNNEI. CDR3 sequence: CASSEALRQGGQETQYF. In nucleotides, the CDR3 is TGTGCCAGCAGTGAAGCGCTCCGACAGGGCGGCCAAGAGACCCAGTACTTC.

J is TRBJ1-5 and V is TRBV7-9; 10 bases align to TRBD1. From germline, CDR1 is SEHNR and CDR2 FQNEAQ (reference sequence). V was pared by 5 bases and J by 5 bases, with 3 bases of the junction left unmatched. The length of the CDR3 is 14 residues. DNA of the CDR3: TGTGCCAGCAGCACAGACAGGGGGCATCAGCCCCAGCATTTT. Residues: CASSTDRGHQPQHF.

V usage is TRBV27 and J usage is TRBJ2-7; 10 bases match TRBD2. In germline, CDR1 is MNHEY, CDR2 SMNVEV (reference sequence). The J segment lost 3 bases and the V segment lost 5 bases, leaving 4 bases of the junction unmatched. The CDR3 has 14 residues. CDR3: CASSLSGRRYEQYF. The CDR3 nucleotides are TGTGCCAGCAGTCTTAGCGGGAGGCGCTACGAGCAGTACTTC.

V and J are TRBV24-1 and TRBJ2-7, with TRBD1 identical over 7 bases. V was pared by 9 bases and J by 3 bases, with 4 bases of the junction left unmatched. Per germline, CDR1 KGHDR and CDR2 SFDVKD. CDR3 length: 12 residues. CDR3 DNA sequence: TGTGCCACCGGGGACAGAGGCTACGAGCAGTACTTC. Amino acid sequence: CATGDRGYEQYF.

V usage is TRBV7-2 and J usage is TRBJ2-3; no clear D. Trimming pared 4 bases from V and 4 bases from J, leaving 6 bases between. CDR3 length: 12 amino acids. Germline V gene data show CDR1 as SGHTA and CDR2 as FQGNSA. The CDR3 loop is CASSSLADTQYF. The CDR3 coding sequence is TGTGCCAGCAGCTCACTCGCAGATACGCAGTATTTT.

The V gene is TRBV28, the J gene TRBJ1-5; no definite D call. The CDR3 is 15 amino acids. From germline, CDR1 is MDHEN and CDR2 SYDVKM. V gave up 5 bases and J gave up 2 bases, with 13 bases separating them. CDR3 sequence reads: CASSTGSWGNQPQHF. CDR3 coding DNA: TGTGCCAGCAGTACGGGGTCGTGGGGCAATCAGCCCCAGCATTTT.

The chain combines TRBV15 with TRBJ1-3; TRBD1 is a possible D gene (5 bases). V was shortened by 8 bases and J by 0 bases, with 14 bases between the two germline ends. The germline V gene encodes CDR1 LNHNV and CDR2 YYDKDF (reference sequence). The CDR3 has 15 amino acids. CDR3 sequence (DNA): TGTGCCACCGCCTTTGGGGACTTCTCTGGAAACACCATATATTTT. Translated: CATAFGDFSGNTIYF.

The V call is TRBV14, the J call TRBJ2-7; TRBD2 aligns across 12 bases. There are 16 residues in the CDR3. Germline CDR1 reads SGHDN; CDR2 reads FVKESK. Unmatched junction bases numbered 10, after V lost 2 bases and J lost 8 bases. CDR3 in amino acids: CASSQRGTSGQWQQYF. CDR3 sequence (DNA): TGTGCCAGCAGCCAACGCGGGACTAGCGGGCAGTGGCAGCAGTACTTC.

The gene calls are TRBV6-2 or TRBV6-3 and TRBJ2-7, with D uncertain. The CDR3 runs to 12 residues. Germline CDR1 is MNHEY and CDR2 is SVGEGT. Trimming pared 5 bases from V and 6 bases from J, leaving 11 bases between. The CDR3 loop reads CASSHPLGEQYF. DNA for the CDR3: TGTGCCAGCAGTCATCCTCTGGGCGAGCAGTACTTC.

The chain employs TRBV30 and TRBJ1-2; D is unclear. V was trimmed by 2 bases and J by 3 bases, leaving 16 bases between them. CDR3 length equals 15 residues. Germline V gives CDR1 GTSNPN, CDR2 SVGIG (reference sequence). For the CDR3, the DNA is TGTGCCTGGAGTTCACCCCCCGGGATTTACTATGGCTACACCTTC. Protein: CAWSSPPGIYYGYTF.

V is TRBV19 and J is TRBJ1-6; TRBD1 matches 8 bases. V lost 10 bases to trimming and J lost 6 bases; unmatched junction nucleotides: 14. Per germline, CDR1 LNHDA and CDR2 SQIVND (reference sequence). This CDR3 has 16 residues. The CDR3 reads CATRGVRTGSNSPLHF. The CDR3 DNA follows: TGTGCCACCCGGGGGGTCCGGACAGGGAGTAATTCACCCCTCCACTTT.

The V call is TRBV10-2, the J call TRBJ2-7; D ambiguous. Germline V gives CDR1 WSHSY, CDR2 SAAADI. The CDR3 loop spans 13 amino acids. The V end lost 5 bases, the J end lost 4 bases, and 12 bases lay between the germline ends. CDR3 in DNA: TGCGCCAGCAGTATCGTGGGTTTTTACGAGCAGTACTTC. Its protein product is CASSIVGFYEQYF.